Listed below are T cell receptor beta chains from one sample, sequenced in a study of blood T cell repertoires in COVID-19. The method was immunoSEQ multiplex PCR; TCRdb's version includes in-frame clones alone and lacks a portion of them. Of 200,000 to 250,000 clones listed, around 84% are singletons. Sample: peripheral blood. The receptors shown here come from a man in his sixties with acute or convalescent COVID-19. Both conserved end residues are trimmed from each CDR3.

TRBV5-5	ASSLVQATNEKLF
TRBV19	ASSIGLQGETQY
TRBV9	ASRAQGGTGDTQY
TRBV19	ASSIGAGSTDTQY
TRBV2	ASSEGPGAREQY
TRBV19	ASRIRTGSYEQY
TRBV4-1	ASSQDFGGQRSWGYT
TRBV19	ASSPPPTGTKDTGELF
TRBV10-3	AISATGDTYEQY
TRBV7-3	ASSLDNRNTEAF
TRBV19	ASSIKGAGGATIRGF
TRBV28	ASSLPGGRRSSYNSPLH
TRBV19	ASRGLAGGEGEQF
TRBV19	ASSTGDRASGELF
TRBV7-9	ASSLGGGQSSPLH
TRBV6-5	ASSYLGRANTEAF
TRBV25-1	ASSPAAGINSPLH
TRBV9	ASNRQGSGTGELF
TRBV7-9	ASSARDRGPSRANEKLF
TRBV12-5	ASALGGGRETQY
TRBV11-2	ASSFRDRDTNYGYT
TRBV24-1	ATSETGFNQPQH
TRBV28	ASSFLIGQGSHEQY
TRBV5-1	ASSLEWGRGSSPLH
TRBV5-1	ASSSSGQGAGGELF
TRBV29-1	SVTGDRGNEKLF
TRBV2	ASSESLVRLGQPQH
TRBV7-8	ASRQSSRGDTGELF
TRBV29-1	SVNSGGQETQY
TRBV3-1/TRBV3-2	ASSQDPFTDTQY
TRBV14	ASSQGPPVQGDYSNQPQH
TRBV15	ATSRGWQGFNNEQF
TRBV7-8	ASNLQGRSYNEQF
TRBV7-9	ASSLEGIRGEQY
TRBV2	ASSGPMGWGLRANTGELF
TRBV7-2	ASSRQAGARQETQY
TRBV24-1	ATSAGADTGELF
TRBV9	ASSVAWASGGPQETQY
TRBV27	ASSLGTVTDTQY
TRBV5-8	ASSLLLVTGRANSNQPQH
TRBV5-1	ASSPQQTGANTEAF
TRBV11-2	ASSLELRTTNEKLF
TRBV6-2/TRBV6-3	ASSYSEVITEQPQH
TRBV11-3	ASSRTGSYEQY
TRBV5-8	ASSFGRQGANYGYT
TRBV27	ASSLSGGDTQY
TRBV18	ASSQDIENTEAF
TRBV5-5	ASSEPGTGVYEQY